This T cell receptor (beta chain) was recorded in a study of blood T cell repertoires in COVID-19. Background on the study: Acute and convalescent COVID-19 specimens originated in the United States, Italy and Spain.

The Seattle patients, enrolled during active infection, were followed longitudinally. Per the original methods: Estimated nucleated cell counts came from reference gene primer amplification. Produced via immunoSEQ multiplex PCR; TCRdb's table is partial and in-frame only. Clone size and V and J calls were adopted from that table, with D and trimming inferred from the DNA. The sample records 200,000 to 250,000 clones, about 88% being singletons. CDR1 is KGHDR and CDR2 is SFDVKD in the germline V gene. This CDR3 has 17 amino acids. With 1 base removed from V and 2 bases from J, the gap between germline ends came to 14 bases.

The material sequenced was peripheral blood. The clonotype was recovered from a man aged 45 to 65 with COVID-19, enrolled during active disease. The V call is TRBV24-1, the J call TRBJ1-5, with D tentatively TRBD1 (6 bases). Here the CDR3 DNA reads TGTGCCACCAGTGATTTCCTTACAGGGATGGGCAATCAGCCCCAGCATTTT. Its translation: CATSDFLTGMGNQPQHF.